The entry below describes one T cell receptor beta chain. Its matching antigen is unknown. Its ends do not fully match the called genes, so a read error is possible. Primers: 60 Vbeta forward and 13 Jbeta reverse. The repertoire was sequenced with immunoSEQ multiplex PCR; TCRdb's copy has only in-frame clones and lacks some. The sample holds about 180,000 clones; about 80% are singletons and the top ten take around 2.5%. The data belong to a study of cytomegalovirus exposure and HLA in healthy donors. Findings and limits, study-wide: The authors listed 164 TCR beta chains as cytomegalovirus-associated.

This receptor was taken from a man in his fifties or sixties in good health and CMV-seronegative. The sample taken for sequencing was PBMCs.

The DNA of the CDR3 is TGTGCCAGCAAGATTAGCAATCAGCCCCAGAATTTT. Encoded protein: CASKISNQPQNF. V is TRBV6-6 and J is TRBJ1-5; unclear D gene. The length of the CDR3 is 12 residues. From germline, CDR1 is MNHNY and CDR2 SVGAGI (reference sequence).